This T cell receptor (beta chain) was recovered during a study of shared clonotypes between healthy human individuals. This CDR3 is built from 16 residues. Germline V gives CDR1 SGHNT, CDR2 YYREEE (reference sequence). Trimming at V came to 0 bases and at J to 0 bases, leaving 3 bases not matched to a gene. The method was immunoSEQ multiplex PCR; TCRdb's version includes in-frame clones alone and lacks a portion of them. The profile shows around 2.3 million clones, roughly 95% of them singletons. Input material: naive CD4+ T cells sorted from blood. The subset is: CD45RA+ positively selected. The TCR sequence derives from a man aged 18 to 29 in good health. The chain recombines TRBV5-4 with TRBJ1-3; 7 bases are shared with TRBD1. CDR3 amino acids: CASSLGQGLSGNTIYF. The CDR3 DNA is TGTGCCAGCAGCTTGGGACAGGGACTCTCTGGAAACACCATATATTTT.